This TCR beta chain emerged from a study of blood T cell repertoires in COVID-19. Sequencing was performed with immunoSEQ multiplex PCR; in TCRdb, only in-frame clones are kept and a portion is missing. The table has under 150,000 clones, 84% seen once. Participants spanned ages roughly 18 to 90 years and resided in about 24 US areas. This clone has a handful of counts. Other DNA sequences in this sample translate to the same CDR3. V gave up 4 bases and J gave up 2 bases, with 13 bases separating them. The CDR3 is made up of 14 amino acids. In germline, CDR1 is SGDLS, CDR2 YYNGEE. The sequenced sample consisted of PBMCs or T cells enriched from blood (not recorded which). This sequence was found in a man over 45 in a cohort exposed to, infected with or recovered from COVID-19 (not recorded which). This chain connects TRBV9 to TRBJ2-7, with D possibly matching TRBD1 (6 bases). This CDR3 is CASSPSTGPYEQYF. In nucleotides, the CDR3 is TGTGCCAGCAGCCCCTCGACAGGACCCTACGAGCAGTACTTC.